A selection of T cell receptor beta chains follows, all from one sample in a study of blood T cell repertoires in COVID-19. Repertoires were generated with immunoSEQ multiplex PCR, while TCRdb's copy carries only in-frame clones and drops some. This sample has about 380,000 clones; roughly 86% occur once, and the top ten carry around 1%. The sequencing input was peripheral blood. These receptors were obtained from a human donor with acute or convalescent COVID-19. The donor label of this sample is uncertain. The CDR3 runs from the conserved cysteine through the conserved F or W. Clone sizes are given selectively: once, few, many, or a class where the clone is expanded.

TRBV19,.,15,TRBJ1-4,CASKNTPATNEKLFF
TRBV19,.,14,TRBJ2-1,CATKPESSYNEQFF
TRBV4-2,once,13,TRBJ2-7,CASSQEVARGQYF
TRBV5-1,.,15,TRBJ1-1,CASSVTGQPNTEAFF
TRBV11-2,.,14,TRBJ1-4,CASSFGTGIEKLFF
TRBV5-5,.,16,TRBJ1-6,CASSGSGTANNSPLHF
TRBV18,.,13,TRBJ1-4,CASSLDRDEKLFF
TRBV5-6,few,15,TRBJ2-2,CASSLRDLNTGELFF
TRBV5-1,.,17,TRBJ1-1,CASSPWTVRGSNTEAFF
TRBV6-6,.,13,TRBJ1-5,CASSLQSYQPQHF
TRBV10-3,.,13,TRBJ1-2,CAISKDRGDGYTF
TRBV19,many,14,TRBJ2-2,CASTWQGRTGELFF
TRBV9,.,18,TRBJ1-4,CASSGRPLEDSLNEKLFF
TRBV19,.,14,TRBJ1-2,CASSTDRGNYGYTF
TRBV3-1/TRBV3-2,.,14,TRBJ1-6,CASRDWGDNSPLHF
TRBV20-1,.,14,TRBJ1-6,CSASRGAGGSPLHF
TRBV28,.,17,TRBJ1-2,CASSLRRSTAPNYGYTF
TRBV27,.,14,TRBJ2-1,CASSPQGAFHEQFF
TRBV12-3/TRBV12-4,.,12,TRBJ2-7,CASSLTRLAQYF
TRBV12-5,.,17,TRBJ2-1,CASGGYAGGPSYNEQFF
TRBV19,.,15,TRBJ1-4,CASSIYGTDNEKLFF
TRBV28,.,12,TRBJ1-5,CASSSLPQPQHF
TRBV10-3,.,13,TRBJ2-7,CAIRTGPSYEQYF
TRBV28,.,15,TRBJ2-1,CASGTSGITYNEQFF